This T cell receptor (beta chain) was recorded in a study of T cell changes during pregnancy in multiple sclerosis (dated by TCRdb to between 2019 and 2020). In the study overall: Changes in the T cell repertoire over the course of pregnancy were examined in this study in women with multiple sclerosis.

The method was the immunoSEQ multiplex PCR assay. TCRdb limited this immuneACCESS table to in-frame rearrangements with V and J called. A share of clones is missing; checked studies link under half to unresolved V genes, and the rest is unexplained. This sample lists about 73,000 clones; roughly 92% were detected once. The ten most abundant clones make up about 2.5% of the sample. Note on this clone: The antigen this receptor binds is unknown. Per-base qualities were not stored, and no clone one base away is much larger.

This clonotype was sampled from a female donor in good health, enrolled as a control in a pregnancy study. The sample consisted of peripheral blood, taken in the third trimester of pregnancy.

The nucleotide sequence reads TGTGCCAGCAGCTTGGCGGGACAGGGGACTTCACCCCTCCACTTT. Its protein reads: CASSLAGQGTSPLHF. The V and J segments used are TRBV5-4 and TRBJ1-6; 10 central nucleotides agree with TRBD1. Spanning cysteine to phenylalanine, the CDR3 consists of 15 amino acids. Only the CDR3 portion is preserved as DNA: 45 bases, with reading frame beginning at the first base. The germline V gene (reference sequence) specifies SGHNT as CDR1 and YYREEE as CDR2. The germline V and J ends show losses of 0 bases and 9 bases respectively, and no gene match explains 3 bases of the junction.